These T cell receptor beta chains were read from a single sample in a study of response to subunit inactivated influenza vaccine. One entry per CDR3 protein, called by TCRdb with MiXCR from the RT-PCR reads. The data show hundreds of thousands of distinct CDR3 sequences, under 20% seen once. Material: PBMCs from blood, obtained more than 4 days after vaccination. The receptors here all came from a man aged 45-60 years who received an inactivated influenza vaccine. CDR3s include the opening cysteine and the closing phenylalanine or tryptophan. Each record gives: J gene, V gene, D gene, clone size, CDR3 protein, CDR3 DNA. The D gene is left open where the match is weak. Clone size is stated in some rows and not others, as once, few, many or a class when expanded.

>TRBJ2-3|TRBV5-1|TRBD2|.
CASSRSGGGDTQYF
TGCGCCAGCAGCCGGAGCGGGGGAGGGGATACGCAGTATTTT
>TRBJ2-2|TRBV9|TRBD2|.
CASSVALAGVAGELFF
TGTGCCAGCAGCGTAGCGCTAGCGGGAGTCGCCGGGGAGCTGTTTTTT
>TRBJ2-3|TRBV11-2|TRBD2|once
CASSLDRISGLVTDTQYF
TGTGCCAGCAGCTTAGATCGTATTAGCGGGTTGGTCACAGATACGCAGTATTTT
>TRBJ2-2|TRBV18|TRBD2|.
CASTQSSGANTGELFF
TGTGCCAGCACTCAGTCTAGCGGGGCGAACACCGGGGAGCTGTTTTTT
>TRBJ2-5|TRBV7-9|.|.
CASSRDGTYQETQYF
TGTGCCAGCAGCCGGGACGGGACGTACCAAGAGACCCAGTACTTC
>TRBJ1-2|TRBV5-1|.|.
CASSLFRTPNYGYTF
TGCGCCAGCAGCTTGTTTAGGACACCGAATTATGGCTACACCTTC
>TRBJ2-3|TRBV12-3/TRBV12-4|TRBD2|.
CASTSGEGDTQYF
TGTGCCAGCACCAGCGGGGAGGGAGATACGCAGTATTTT
>TRBJ1-3|TRBV7-2|.|few
CASSFSGGAGNTIYF
TGTGCCAGCAGCTTCTCAGGAGGAGCGGGAAACACCATATATTTT
>TRBJ1-6|TRBV25-1|TRBD1|few
CASSDRGLSSPLHF
TGTGCCAGCAGTGACAGGGGGCTCTCTTCACCCCTCCACTTT
>TRBJ2-7|TRBV12-3/TRBV12-4|.|.
CASSLIDSSYEQYF
TGTGCCAGCAGTTTAATTGACAGTAGCTACGAGCAGTACTTC